The T cell receptor (beta chain) described here comes from a study of Tregs in tolerant kidney transplant recipients. The V gene lost 4 bases and the J gene lost 0 bases, with 19 bases spanning the gap. The CDR3 sequence is 18 residues long. Notes on this clone: The antigen remains undetermined.

Clones were sequenced by immunoSEQ multiplex PCR, and TCRdb holds only the in-frame ones, with some missing. Of 240,000 or so clones listed, 65% to 85% are singletons. Study-level results: Validation in larger populations is needed because few patients were studied. Tregs expanded with activated donor B cells seemed most donor-specific. No direct test of biological reproducibility was done here.

Unstimulated regulatory T cells (CD4+CD25+CD127-), CD4+CD25- non-regulatory cells, CD4 and CD8 cells were FACS-sorted from thawed PBMCs. This receptor was identified in a human donor in good health. The rearrangement links TRBV23-1 to TRBJ2-4; D tentatively reads TRBD1 or TRBD2 (5 bases each). TRBV23-1 has ORF status, its function being uncertain. Sequenced material: CD4+ T cells from blood. CDR3 loop: CASSRGGGQPIAKNIQYF. The DNA for the CDR3 is TGCGCCAGCAGTCGGGGCGGCGGGCAGCCGATAGCCAAAAACATTCAGTACTTC.